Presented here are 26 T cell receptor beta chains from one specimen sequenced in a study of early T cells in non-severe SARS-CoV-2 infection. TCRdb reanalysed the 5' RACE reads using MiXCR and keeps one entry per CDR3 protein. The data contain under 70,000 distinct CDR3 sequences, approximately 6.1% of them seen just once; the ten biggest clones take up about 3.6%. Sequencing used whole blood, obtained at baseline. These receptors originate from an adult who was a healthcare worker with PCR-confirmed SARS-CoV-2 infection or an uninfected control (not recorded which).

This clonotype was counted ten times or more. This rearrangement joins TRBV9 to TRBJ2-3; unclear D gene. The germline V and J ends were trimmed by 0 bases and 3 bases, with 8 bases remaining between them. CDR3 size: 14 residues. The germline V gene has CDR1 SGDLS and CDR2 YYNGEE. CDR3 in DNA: TGTGCCAGCAGCGTAGTAGGGATGACAGATACGCAGTATTTT. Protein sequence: CASSVVGMTDTQYF.

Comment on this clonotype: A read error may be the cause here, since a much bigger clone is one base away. The CDR3 region is CASSYEGNSNQPRHF. The CDR3 nucleotides read TGTGCCAGCAGTTACGAGGGGAATAGCAATCAGCCCCGGCATTTT. The chain couples TRBV6-2 or TRBV6-3 to TRBJ1-5, with D tentatively TRBD1 (5 bases). Germline V gene lookup returns CDR1 MNHEY and CDR2 SVGEGT. CDR3 length: 15 residues.

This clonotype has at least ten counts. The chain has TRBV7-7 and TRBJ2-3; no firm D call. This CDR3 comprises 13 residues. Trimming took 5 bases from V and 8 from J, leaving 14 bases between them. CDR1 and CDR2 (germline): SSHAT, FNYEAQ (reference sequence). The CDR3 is CASSPSVIGTQYF. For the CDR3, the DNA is TGTGCCAGCAGCCCGAGCGTTATCGGTACGCAGTATTTT.

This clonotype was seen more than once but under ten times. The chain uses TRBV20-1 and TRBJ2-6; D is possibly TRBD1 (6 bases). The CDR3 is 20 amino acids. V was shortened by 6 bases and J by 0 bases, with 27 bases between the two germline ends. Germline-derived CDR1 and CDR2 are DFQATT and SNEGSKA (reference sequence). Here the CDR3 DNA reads TGCAGTGCACAGTCAAGGGCCCGAGACAGGCTACACTCTGGGGCCAACGTCCTGACTTTC. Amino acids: CSAQSRARDRLHSGANVLTF.

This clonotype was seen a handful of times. The CDR3, as DNA: TGTGCCAGCAGCTTAGACGGCGGGAGTTACGGAGATACGCAGTATTTT. This encodes CASSLDGGSYGDTQYF. The chain links TRBV7-9 to TRBJ2-3; 7 bases agree with TRBD2. Germline V gene sequence: CDR1 SEHNR, CDR2 FQNEAQ (reference sequence). This CDR3 has 16 amino acids. With 1 base clipped from V and 5 bases from J, the junction kept 9 bases outside the gene matches.

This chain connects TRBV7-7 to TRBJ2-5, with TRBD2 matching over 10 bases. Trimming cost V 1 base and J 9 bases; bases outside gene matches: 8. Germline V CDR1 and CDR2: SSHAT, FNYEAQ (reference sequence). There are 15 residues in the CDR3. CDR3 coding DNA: TGTGCCAGCAGCTTAGGGACTAGCGGTGCAGGGGCCCAGTACTTC. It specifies CASSLGTSGAGAQYF.

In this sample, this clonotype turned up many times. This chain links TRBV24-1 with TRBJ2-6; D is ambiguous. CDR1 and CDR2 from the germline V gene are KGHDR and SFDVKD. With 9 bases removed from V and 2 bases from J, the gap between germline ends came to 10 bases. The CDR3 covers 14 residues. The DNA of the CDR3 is TGTGCCACCGGCCCGGGCGCTGGGGCCAACGTCCTGACTTTC. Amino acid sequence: CATGPGAGANVLTF.

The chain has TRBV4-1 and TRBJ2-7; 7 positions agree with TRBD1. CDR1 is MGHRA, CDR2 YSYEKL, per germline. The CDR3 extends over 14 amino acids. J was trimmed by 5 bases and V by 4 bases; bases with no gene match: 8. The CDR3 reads CASSLGQRPNEQYF. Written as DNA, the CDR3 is TGCGCCAGCAGCCTGGGACAGCGTCCCAACGAGCAGTACTTC.

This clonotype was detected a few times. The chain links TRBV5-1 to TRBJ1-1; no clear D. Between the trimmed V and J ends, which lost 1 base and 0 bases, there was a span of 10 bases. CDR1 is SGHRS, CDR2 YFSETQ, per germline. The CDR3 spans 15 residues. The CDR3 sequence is CASSLLRRMNTEAFF. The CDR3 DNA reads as TGCGCCAGCAGCTTGTTGCGGCGAATGAACACTGAAGCTTTCTTT.

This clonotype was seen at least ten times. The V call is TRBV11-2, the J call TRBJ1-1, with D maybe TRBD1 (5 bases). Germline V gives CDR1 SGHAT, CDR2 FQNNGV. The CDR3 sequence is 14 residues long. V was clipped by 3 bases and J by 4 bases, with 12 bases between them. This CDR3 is CASSFGTPGTEAFF. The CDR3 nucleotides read TGTGCCAGCAGCTTCGGGACCCCGGGCACTGAAGCTTTCTTT.

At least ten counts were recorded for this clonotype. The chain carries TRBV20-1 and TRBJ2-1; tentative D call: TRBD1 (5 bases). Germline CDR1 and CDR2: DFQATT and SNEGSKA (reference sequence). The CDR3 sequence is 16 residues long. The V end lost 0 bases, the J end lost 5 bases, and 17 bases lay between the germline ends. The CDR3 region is CSARDPAVQVHNEQFF. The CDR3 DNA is TGCAGTGCTAGAGACCCGGCCGTACAGGTCCACAATGAGCAGTTCTTC.

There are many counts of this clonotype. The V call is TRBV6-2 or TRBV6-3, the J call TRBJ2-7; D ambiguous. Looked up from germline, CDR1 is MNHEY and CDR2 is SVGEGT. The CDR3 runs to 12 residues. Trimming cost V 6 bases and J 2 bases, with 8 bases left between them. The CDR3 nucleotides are TGTGCCAGCAGCCCTGTCCCCTACGAGCAGTACTTC. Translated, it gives CASSPVPYEQYF.

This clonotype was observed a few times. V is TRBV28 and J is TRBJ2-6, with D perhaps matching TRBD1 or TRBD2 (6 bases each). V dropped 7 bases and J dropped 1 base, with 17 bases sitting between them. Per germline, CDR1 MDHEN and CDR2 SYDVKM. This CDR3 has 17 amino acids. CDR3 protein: CASKPGGRASGANVLTF. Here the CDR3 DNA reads TGTGCCAGCAAACCCGGGGGCAGGGCATCTGGGGCCAACGTCCTGACTTTC.

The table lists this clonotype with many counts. CDR3 sequence reads: CASSRGGSWEKLFF. As DNA, the CDR3 is TGTGCCAGCAGCCGAGGGGGATCTTGGGAAAAACTGTTTTTT. The chain employs TRBV27 and TRBJ1-4; possible D gene TRBD1, 6 bases. Germline V gives CDR1 MNHEY, CDR2 SMNVEV (reference sequence). This CDR3 is built from 14 residues. V was shortened by 6 bases and J by 8 bases, with 16 bases between the two germline ends.

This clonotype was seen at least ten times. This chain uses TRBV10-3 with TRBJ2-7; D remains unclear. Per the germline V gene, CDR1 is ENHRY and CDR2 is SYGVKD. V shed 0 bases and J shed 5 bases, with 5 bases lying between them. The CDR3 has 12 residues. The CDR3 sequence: CAISESVNEQYF. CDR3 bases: TGTGCCATCAGTGAGTCTGTAAACGAGCAGTACTTC.

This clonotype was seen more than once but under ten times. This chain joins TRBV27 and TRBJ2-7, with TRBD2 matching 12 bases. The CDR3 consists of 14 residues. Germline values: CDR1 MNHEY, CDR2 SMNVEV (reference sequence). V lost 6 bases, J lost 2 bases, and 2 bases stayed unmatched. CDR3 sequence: CASSASGRAYEQYF. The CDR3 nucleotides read TGTGCCAGCAGCGCTAGCGGGAGGGCCTACGAGCAGTACTTC.

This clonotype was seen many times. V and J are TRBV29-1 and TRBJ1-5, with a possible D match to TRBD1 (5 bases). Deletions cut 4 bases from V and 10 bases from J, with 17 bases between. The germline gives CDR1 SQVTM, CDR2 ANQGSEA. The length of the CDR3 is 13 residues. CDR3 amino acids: CSVVLVTEGPQHF. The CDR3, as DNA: TGCAGCGTTGTTCTAGTGACAGAGGGACCCCAGCATTTT.

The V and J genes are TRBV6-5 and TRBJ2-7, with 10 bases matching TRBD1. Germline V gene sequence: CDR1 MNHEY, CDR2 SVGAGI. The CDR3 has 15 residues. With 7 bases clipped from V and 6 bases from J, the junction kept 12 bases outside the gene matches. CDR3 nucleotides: TGTGCCAGCACTCCTCAGGACAGGGGGTCTAGCGAGCAGTACTTC. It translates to CASTPQDRGSSEQYF.

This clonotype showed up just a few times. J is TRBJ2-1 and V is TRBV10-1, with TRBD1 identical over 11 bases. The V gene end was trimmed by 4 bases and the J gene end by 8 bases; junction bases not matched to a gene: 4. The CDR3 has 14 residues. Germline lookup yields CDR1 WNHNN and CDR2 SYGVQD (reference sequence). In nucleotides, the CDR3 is TGCGCCAGCAGTGGGAGGACAGGGGGCGATGAGCAGTTCTTC. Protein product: CASSGRTGGDEQFF.

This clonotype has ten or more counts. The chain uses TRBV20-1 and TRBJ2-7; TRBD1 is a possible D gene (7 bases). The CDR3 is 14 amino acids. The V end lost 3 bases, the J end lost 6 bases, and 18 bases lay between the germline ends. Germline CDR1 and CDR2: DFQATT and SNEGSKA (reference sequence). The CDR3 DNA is TGCAGTGCTAGCGACAGGGAGGAATTTGGCGAGCAGTACTTC. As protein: CSASDREEFGEQYF.

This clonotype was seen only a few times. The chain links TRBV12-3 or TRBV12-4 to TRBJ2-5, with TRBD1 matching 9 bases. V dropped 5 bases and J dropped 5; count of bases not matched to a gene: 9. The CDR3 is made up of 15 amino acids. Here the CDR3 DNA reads TGTGCCAGCAGTGGTACAGGGGGCGGCGCTGAGACCCAGTACTTC. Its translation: CASSGTGGGAETQYF.

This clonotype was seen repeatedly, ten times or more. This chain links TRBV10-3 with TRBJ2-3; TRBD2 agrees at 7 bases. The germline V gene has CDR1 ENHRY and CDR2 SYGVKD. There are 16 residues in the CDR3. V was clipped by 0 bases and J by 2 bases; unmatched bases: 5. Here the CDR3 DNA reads TGTGCCATCAGTGAGTCGATTAGCGGGTACACAGATACGCAGTATTTT. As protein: CAISESISGYTDTQYF.

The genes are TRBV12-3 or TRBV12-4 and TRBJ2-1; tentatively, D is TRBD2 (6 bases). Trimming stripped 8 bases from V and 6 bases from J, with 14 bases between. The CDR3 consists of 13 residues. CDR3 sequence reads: CASSSGTFNEQFF. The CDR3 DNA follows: TGTGCCAGCTCGAGTGGGACTTTCAATGAGCAGTTCTTC.

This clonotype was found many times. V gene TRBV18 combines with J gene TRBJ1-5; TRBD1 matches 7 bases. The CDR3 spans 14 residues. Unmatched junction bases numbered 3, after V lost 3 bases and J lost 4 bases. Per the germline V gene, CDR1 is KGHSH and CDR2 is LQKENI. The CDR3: CASSPSRGNQPQHF. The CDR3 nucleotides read TGTGCCAGCTCACCGTCCAGGGGGAATCAGCCCCAGCATTTT.

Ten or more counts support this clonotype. The DNA of the CDR3 is TGTGCCAGCTCACCTGAGGCAGGGGACAACTATGGCTACACCTTC. Translation: CASSPEAGDNYGYTF. This sequence joins TRBV18 and TRBJ1-2; tentative D call: TRBD1 (6 bases). Germline V gene lookup returns CDR1 KGHSH and CDR2 LQKENI. The CDR3 has 15 residues. The germline V and J ends were trimmed by 3 bases and 2 bases, with 13 bases remaining between them.

This chain's CDR3 is CAISDLGVGANVLTF. The DNA of the CDR3 is TGTGCCATCAGTGATTTAGGGGTCGGGGCCAACGTCCTGACTTTC. This chain links TRBV10-3 with TRBJ2-6, with D perhaps TRBD1 (5 bases). Trimming took off 3 bases at V and 4 bases at J, with 10 bases between the two ends. The CDR3 has 15 amino acids. Germline V gives CDR1 ENHRY, CDR2 SYGVKD.